The 15 T cell receptor beta chains below all came from one sample that was sequenced in a study of blood T cell repertoires in COVID-19. Produced via immunoSEQ multiplex PCR; TCRdb's table is partial and in-frame only. The sample yields more than 85,000 clones, roughly 89% seen once. The sequencing sample was made of peripheral blood. These receptor sequences come from a woman in her forties or fifties with COVID-19, enrolled during active disease.

In this sample, this clone turned up a few times. The V and J genes are TRBV11-1 and TRBJ1-1; 7 nucleotides line up with TRBD1. Germline V lookup: CDR1 SGHAT, CDR2 FQDESV (reference sequence). CDR3 length: 14 amino acids. J lost 1 base, V lost 6 bases, and 5 bases had no gene match. The CDR3 bases are TGTGCCAGCAGTCCATACAGGGGGAACACTGAAGCTTTCTTT. Protein: CASSPYRGNTEAFF.

This clone was detected only a few times. This chain links TRBV28 with TRBJ1-5; TRBD1 might be the D (5 bases). The CDR3 contains 15 residues. Germline V gene data show CDR1 as MDHEN and CDR2 as SYDVKM. The V end lost 6 bases, the J end lost 3 bases, and 15 bases lay between the germline ends. The CDR3 loop is CASRSRQTTNQPQHF. CDR3 DNA sequence: TGTGCCAGCAGATCCCGACAGACCACCAATCAGCCCCAGCATTTT. Based on the CDR3 plus reference TRBV28 and TRBJ1-5, the full variable domain is DVKVTQSSRYLVKRTGEKVFLECVQDMDHENMFWYRQDPGLGLRLIYFSYDVKMKEKGDIPEGYSVSREKKERFSLILESASTNQTSMYLCASRSRQTTNQPQHFGDGTRLSIL.

The chain uses TRBV28 and TRBJ2-3; 10 bases are a match to TRBD2. The CDR3 sequence is 15 residues long. Germline CDR1 MDHEN, CDR2 SYDVKM. V trimming: 5 bases; J trimming: 5 bases; junction bases outside the gene matches: 7. The CDR3 DNA is TGTGCCAGCAGTAACAGCGGGGGGGCCGTAGATACGCAGTATTTT. It encodes CASSNSGGAVDTQYF. The entire variable domain, with the rest obtained from reference TRBV28 and TRBJ2-3, is as follows: DVKVTQSSRYLVKRTGEKVFLECVQDMDHENMFWYRQDPGLGLRLIYFSYDVKMKEKGDIPEGYSVSREKKERFSLILESASTNQTSMYLCASSNSGGAVDTQYFGPGTRLTVL.

This clone was seen only once. The chain recombines TRBV19 with TRBJ1-5; D not resolved. V dropped 3 bases and J dropped 11 bases, with 17 bases sitting between them. CDR1 is LNHDA and CDR2 is SQIVND in the germline V gene (reference sequence). The CDR3 runs to 14 residues. In DNA form, the CDR3 reads TGTGCCAGTAGTATTGTCAGTGACAATACGGCCCAGCATTTT. Its translation: CASSIVSDNTAQHF.

The chain combines TRBV28 with TRBJ1-2, with TRBD1 matching 8 bases. The CDR3 loop spans 16 amino acids. The V gene's germline CDR1 is MDHEN and CDR2 SYDVKM. J was trimmed by 8 bases and V by 4 bases; bases with no gene match: 15. CDR3 DNA: TGTGCCAGCAGTTCGCTCGGACAGGGCCGAACTGGAGGCTACACCTTC. Translating it yields CASSSLGQGRTGGYTF.

The chain is built from TRBV14 and TRBJ1-1; D might be TRBD1 (5 bases). The CDR3 has 15 amino acids. CDR1 and CDR2 (germline): SGHDN, FVKESK. Between the trimmed V and J ends, which lost 4 bases and 2 bases, there was a span of 14 bases. This CDR3 reads CASSRRSGLNTEAFF. In DNA, the CDR3 is TGTGCCAGCAGCCGCCGATCAGGGCTTAACACTGAAGCTTTCTTT.

The chain joins TRBV28 to TRBJ1-1, with no clear D. CDR1 is MDHEN, CDR2 SYDVKM, per germline. V was cut by 6 bases and J by 1 base, with 27 bases left in between. The CDR3 contains 19 residues. The CDR3 loop is CASSPTTFYRGNKNTEAFF. CDR3 DNA: TGTGCCAGCAGCCCGACTACCTTTTATCGCGGGAATAAGAACACTGAAGCTTTCTTT.

This chain connects TRBV11-3 to TRBJ1-2; TRBD1 matches at 10 bases. The ends lost 0 bases at V and 5 bases at J; junction bases unmatched: 9. The CDR3 is 17 residues long. Looked up from germline, CDR1 is SGHNT and CDR2 is YENEEA. The CDR3 nucleotides are TGTGCCAGCAGCTTAGATAAATTCGGACAGGGGGTTTATGGCTACACCTTC. Protein: CASSLDKFGQGVYGYTF.

This clone is a singleton in its sample. The gene calls are TRBV7-2 and TRBJ2-7; 9 bases match TRBD1. The CDR3 sequence is 15 residues long. Germline V gene sequence: CDR1 SGHTA, CDR2 FQGNSA. After removal of 4 bases from V and 4 bases from J, the junction contained 8 bases not matched to a gene. CDR3 nucleotides: TGTGCCAGCAGCTCGACAGGGGGTCGATTTTACGAGCAGTACGTC. Translation gives CASSSTGGRFYEQYV.

The V call is TRBV2, the J call TRBJ2-6; D is possibly TRBD2 (5 bases). CDR1 and CDR2 (germline): SNHLY, FYNNEI. V was shortened by 2 bases and J by 0 bases, with 5 bases between the two germline ends. This CDR3 contains 15 residues. The CDR3 DNA is TGTGCCAGCAGTGAACGGGGCTCTGGGGCCAACGTCCTGACTTTC. Protein product: CASSERGSGANVLTF.

The rearrangement links TRBV12-3 or TRBV12-4 to TRBJ1-2, with 8 bases lining up with TRBD1. The length of the CDR3 is 13 residues. Trimming at V came to 6 bases and at J to 6 bases, leaving 6 bases not matched to a gene. The CDR3 region has the DNA TGTGCCAGCAGCAAGACAGGGGTGAATGGCTACACCTTC. This encodes CASSKTGVNGYTF.

This clone was seen a few times. The chain has TRBV5-1 and TRBJ2-7, with TRBD1 matching 9 bases. This CDR3 contains 15 residues. The germline gives CDR1 SGHRS, CDR2 YFSETQ. Trimming removed 0 bases from V and 5 bases from J; junction bases left unmatched: 6. CDR3 region: CASSLEQGAFNEQYF. The CDR3 nucleotides are TGCGCCAGCAGCTTGGAACAGGGGGCCTTCAACGAGCAGTACTTC.

The rearrangement uses TRBV12-3 or TRBV12-4 and TRBJ2-1, with D tentatively TRBD2 (6 bases). V was trimmed by 0 bases and J by 14 bases, leaving 11 bases between them. The CDR3 has 12 amino acids. The chain's CDR3 is CASSLAVGRKFF. The CDR3 nucleotides are TGTGCCAGCAGTTTAGCGGTAGGGAGGAAGTTCTTC.

This clone was found a few times. The chain joins TRBV2 to TRBJ2-6; 8 nucleotides match TRBD2. The CDR3 consists of 15 residues. V lost 6 bases, J lost 3 bases, and 4 bases stayed unmatched. In germline, CDR1 is SNHLY, CDR2 FYNNEI. The CDR3 sequence is CASSGGAYGANVLTF. The CDR3 DNA is TGTGCCAGCAGCGGGGGGGCCTATGGGGCCAACGTCCTGACTTTC.

The rearrangement uses TRBV27 and TRBJ1-6; the D gene is possibly TRBD1 (5 bases). CDR3 length equals 15 residues. Germline loops: CDR1 MNHEY, CDR2 SMNVEV (reference sequence). V was shortened by 5 bases and J by 7 bases, with 15 bases between the two germline ends. CDR3: CASSPRRGRNSPLHF. The CDR3 bases are TGTGCCAGCAGTCCAAGAAGGGGTCGGAATTCACCCCTCCACTTT.